These 24 T cell receptor beta chains were all obtained from the same sample, sequenced in a study of T cell responses to AZD1222 COVID-19 vaccine. The protocol was immunoSEQ multiplex PCR, while the TCRdb copy is restricted to in-frame clones and leaves out a portion. The sample includes under 200,000 clones, around nine tenths of them seen just once. The sample in question was peripheral blood, obtained 28 days after the second dose of the MenACWY control vaccine. Receptors were obtained from an adult who received the MenACWY meningococcal vaccine as a control.

The rearrangement links TRBV7-2 to TRBJ1-5; TRBD1 aligns across 8 bases. Germline V gives CDR1 SGHTA, CDR2 FQGNSA. J was trimmed by 3 bases and V by 2 bases; bases with no gene match: 3. The CDR3 totals 15 residues. CDR3 in amino acids: CASSLLRGHNQPQHF. Here the CDR3 DNA reads TGTGCCAGCAGCTTACTCAGGGGGCACAATCAGCCCCAGCATTTT. Combining the CDR3 with reference TRBV7-2 and TRBJ1-5 gives the whole variable domain GAGVSQSPSNKVTEKGKDVELRCDPISGHTALYWYRQSLGQGLEFLIYFQGNSAPDKSGLPSDRFSAERTGGSVSTLTIQRTQQEDSAVYLCASSLLRGHNQPQHFGDGTRLSIL.

The chain couples TRBV7-6 to TRBJ2-1; D call uncertain. Trimming cost V 5 bases and J 1 base, with 3 bases left between them. The CDR3 loop spans 12 amino acids. Germline V gene sequence: CDR1 SGHVS, CDR2 FNYEAQ. CDR3 residues: CASSISYNEQFF. Here the CDR3 DNA reads TGTGCCAGCAGCATATCCTACAATGAGCAGTTCTTC.

CDR3 region: CASGLVIAATNEKLFF. The CDR3, as DNA: TGTGCTAGTGGTTTGGTAATAGCCGCAACTAATGAAAAACTGTTTTTT. V and J are TRBV12-5 and TRBJ1-4; D is unclear. CDR3 length equals 16 residues. From germline, CDR1 is LGHNT and CDR2 FRNRAP. Trimming cost V 0 bases and J 0 bases, with 8 bases left between them.

The rearrangement uses TRBV10-3 and TRBJ2-3, with D unclear. Trimming pared 4 bases from V and 2 bases from J, leaving 7 bases between. The CDR3 length is 13 residues. CDR1 and CDR2 from the germline V gene are ENHRY and SYGVKD. CDR3 bases: TGTGCCATCAGTGCCTCTATCACAGATACGCAGTATTTT. Its protein is CAISASITDTQYF.

The CDR3 DNA reads TGTGCCAGCAGTAACCTAGCGGGAGGAAGAAATGAGCAGTTCTTC. Its translation: CASSNLAGGRNEQFF. The chain recombines TRBV2 with TRBJ2-1; 11 nucleotides match TRBD2. Trimming removed 5 bases from V and 7 bases from J; junction bases left unmatched: 7. The CDR3 totals 15 residues. Germline V gives CDR1 SNHLY, CDR2 FYNNEI.

This clone came up once. The J gene is TRBJ2-7, the V gene TRBV7-3; no reliable D call. The CDR3 is 13 residues long. The germline V gene has CDR1 SGHTA and CDR2 FQGTGA. V was cut by 1 base and J by 7 bases, with 11 bases left in between. CDR3 sequence: CASSLIPNGEQYF. The CDR3 nucleotides are TGTGCCAGCAGCTTAATTCCGAACGGGGAGCAGTACTTC.

Remarks on this clone: Other DNA variants within this sample encode the same CDR3. This chain joins TRBV7-9 and TRBJ2-2; 13 bases are a match to TRBD2. CDR1 and CDR2 (germline): SEHNR, FQNEAQ (reference sequence). There are 15 residues in the CDR3. After removal of 5 bases from V and 6 bases from J, the junction contained 3 bases not matched to a gene. CDR3: CASSRTSGSSGELFF. CDR3 coding DNA: TGTGCCAGCAGCCGGACTAGCGGGAGTTCCGGGGAGCTGTTTTTT.

This sequence joins TRBV5-1 and TRBJ1-2; D is ambiguous. The CDR3 is made up of 16 amino acids. V was trimmed by 7 bases and J by 4 bases, leaving 23 bases between them. In germline, CDR1 is SGHRS, CDR2 YFSETQ. The CDR3 loop is CASSGGADKLGYGYTF. The CDR3 region has the DNA TGCGCCAGCTCGGGAGGAGCAGATAAGCTCGGCTATGGCTACACCTTC. The complete variable domain, with remaining parts taken from reference TRBV5-1 and TRBJ1-2, reads KAGVTQTPRYLIKTRGQQVTLSCSPISGHRSVSWYQQTPGQGLQFLFEYFSETQRNKGNFPGRFSGRQFSNSRSEMNVSTLELGDSALYLCASSGGADKLGYGYTFGSGTRLTVV.

The genes are TRBV6-5 and TRBJ2-2; D ambiguous. The CDR3 has 16 residues. Germline V CDR1 and CDR2: MNHEY, SVGAGI. V shed 0 bases and J shed 6 bases, with 14 bases lying between them. The CDR3 sequence: CASSYSSDLAAGELFF. The CDR3 nucleotides read TGTGCCAGCAGTTACTCAAGCGACCTGGCGGCCGGGGAGCTGTTTTTT.

The chain employs TRBV5-1 and TRBJ1-1; 9 nucleotides align to TRBD1. The germline gives CDR1 SGHRS, CDR2 YFSETQ. This CDR3 is built from 16 residues. Trimming removed 4 bases from V and 1 base from J; junction bases left unmatched: 8. This chain's CDR3 is CASSPLQGAGNTEAFF. Written as DNA, the CDR3 is TGCGCCAGCAGCCCACTACAGGGGGCGGGGAACACTGAAGCTTTCTTT.

The V call is TRBV19, the J call TRBJ1-2; TRBD1 matches at 7 bases. V gave up 1 base and J gave up 4 bases; unmatched junction bases: 3. The V gene's germline CDR1 is LNHDA and CDR2 SQIVND (reference sequence). This CDR3 has 14 amino acids. Here the CDR3 reads CASSIGQGGYGYTF. DNA for the CDR3: TGTGCCAGTAGTATAGGACAGGGCGGCTATGGCTACACCTTC.

This clone has just one count. V usage is TRBV2 and J usage is TRBJ1-4, with TRBD1 as a possible D gene (6 bases). The germline V gene encodes CDR1 SNHLY and CDR2 FYNNEI. This CDR3 has 16 amino acids. Trimming shortened V by 0 bases and J by 6 bases, and 14 bases separated the two germline ends. The CDR3 region has the DNA TGTGCCAGCAGTGAAGCGCTAGGGGGAATAGATGAAAAACTGTTTTTT. The encoded protein is CASSEALGGIDEKLFF.

This clone was counted between two and nine times. The rearrangement uses TRBV28 and TRBJ2-7, with a tentative D call TRBD1 (6 bases). Germline values: CDR1 MDHEN, CDR2 SYDVKM. The V end lost 5 bases, the J end lost 9 bases, and 17 bases lay between the germline ends. The CDR3 spans 13 residues. As DNA, the CDR3 is TGTGCCAGCAGTAACCTGGACAGTAGTGGGCAGTACTTC. Translation gives CASSNLDSSGQYF. The full variable domain, with the rest looked up from reference TRBV28 and TRBJ2-7, is DVKVTQSSRYLVKRTGEKVFLECVQDMDHENMFWYRQDPGLGLRLIYFSYDVKMKEKGDIPEGYSVSREKKERFSLILESASTNQTSMYLCASSNLDSSGQYFGPGTRLTVT.

This clone came up once. The chain uses TRBV19 and TRBJ1-5; the match to TRBD1 covers 8 bases. Trimming at V came to 6 bases and at J to 0 bases, leaving 7 bases not matched to a gene. This CDR3 has 16 residues. CDR1 is LNHDA and CDR2 is SQIVND in the germline V gene (reference sequence). Here the CDR3 DNA reads TGTGCCAGTAGAGGGGGCAGGGGGCATAGCAATCAGCCCCAGCATTTT. This translates into CASRGGRGHSNQPQHF.

The CDR3 reads CASSIKAAPNTEAFF. The CDR3 coding sequence is TGTGCCAGTAGTATAAAGGCAGCGCCGAACACTGAAGCTTTCTTT. The chain joins TRBV19 to TRBJ1-1; unclear D gene. Germline V gene sequence: CDR1 LNHDA, CDR2 SQIVND (reference sequence). This CDR3 region has 15 residues. Trimming took 2 bases from V and 1 from J, leaving 11 bases between them.

V usage is TRBV6-5 and J usage is TRBJ1-2, with D possibly being TRBD1 (6 bases). The CDR3 loop spans 14 amino acids. The V and J ends lost 2 bases and 7 bases respectively, with 14 bases between them. Per the germline V gene, CDR1 is MNHEY and CDR2 is SVGAGI. The CDR3 reads CASSYLGGRGGYTF. The DNA for the CDR3 is TGTGCCAGCAGTTACCTGGGGGGCAGAGGTGGCTACACCTTC.

This rearrangement joins TRBV19 to TRBJ2-7; 13 bases are shared with TRBD2. The V segment lost 3 bases and the J segment 1 base; nucleotides outside the gene matches: 0. The CDR3 sequence is 15 residues long. CDR1 LNHDA and CDR2 SQIVND come from the germline V gene (reference sequence). DNA for the CDR3: TGTGCCAGTAGTATGGGACTAGCGGGGTCCTACGAGCAGTACTTC. It codes for CASSMGLAGSYEQYF. The variable domain in full, completed from reference TRBV19 and TRBJ2-7, reads DGGITQSPKYLFRKEGQNVTLSCEQNLNHDAMYWYRQDPGQGLRLIYYSQIVNDFQKGDIAEGYSVSREKKESFPLTVTSAQKNPTAFYLCASSMGLAGSYEQYFGPGTRLTVT.

This clone was recorded once. In DNA, the CDR3 is TGTGCCAGCAGCCCTGTCGACAGGGAGCCTCCGGGGGGCTACACCTTC. Protein product: CASSPVDREPPGGYTF. This chain connects TRBV13 to TRBJ1-2, with 7 bases matching TRBD1. V trimming: 5 bases; J trimming: 8 bases; junction bases outside the gene matches: 17. This CDR3 region has 16 residues. CDR1 is PRHDT and CDR2 is FYEKMQ in the germline V gene (reference sequence).

The chain is built from TRBV5-1 and TRBJ2-1; 9 bases fit TRBD2. V lost 0 bases, J lost 9 bases, and 10 bases stayed unmatched. CDR3 length: 16 amino acids. Germline lookup yields CDR1 SGHRS and CDR2 YFSETQ. The CDR3, as DNA: TGCGCCAGCAGCTTGGGGGCGGGAGGGATAGGTAGTGAGCAGTTCTTC. It specifies CASSLGAGGIGSEQFF.

CDR3 sequence (DNA): TGCAGCGTTGAAGATGGCACAGGGGGTACTGGGGCCAACGTCCTGACTTTC. Translating gives CSVEDGTGGTGANVLTF. The chain couples TRBV29-1 to TRBJ2-6, with TRBD1 matching 8 bases. CDR3 size: 17 residues. Germline CDR1 SQVTM, CDR2 ANQGSEA. The V segment lost 0 bases and the J segment 2 bases; nucleotides outside the gene matches: 6.

This clone appeared once. This chain connects TRBV19 to TRBJ1-4; no definite D call. The CDR3 has 15 amino acids. The V end lost 8 bases, the J end lost 0 bases, and 13 bases lay between the germline ends. Germline assignment: CDR1 LNHDA and CDR2 SQIVND (reference sequence). For the CDR3, the DNA is TGTGCCAGTTCTCAAAAAGTTGCAACTAATGAAAAACTGTTTTTT. Translated: CASSQKVATNEKLFF.

The chain combines TRBV5-1 with TRBJ2-7, with a possible D match to TRBD1 (6 bases). Between the trimmed V and J ends, which lost 4 bases and 2 bases, there was a span of 13 bases. The CDR3 runs 14 residues. Germline CDR1 SGHRS, CDR2 YFSETQ. The CDR3 DNA sequence: TGCGCCAGCAGCGCGGACAGAGATCCCTACGAGCAGTACTTC. Protein: CASSADRDPYEQYF. The whole variable domain, filled in from reference TRBV5-1 and TRBJ2-7, reads KAGVTQTPRYLIKTRGQQVTLSCSPISGHRSVSWYQQTPGQGLQFLFEYFSETQRNKGNFPGRFSGRQFSNSRSEMNVSTLELGDSALYLCASSADRDPYEQYFGPGTRLTVT.

This chain uses TRBV12-3 or TRBV12-4 with TRBJ2-7, with D possibly called TRBD1 or TRBD2 (5 bases each). V was shortened by 2 bases and J by 8 bases, with 7 bases between the two germline ends. This CDR3 region has 11 residues. CDR3 bases: TGTGCCAGCAGTTTATTGGGACAGCAGTACTTC. Encoded protein: CASSLLGQQYF.

This clone was detected only a few times. J is TRBJ2-5 and V is TRBV19, with 9 bases aligning to TRBD2. The CDR3 is 18 residues long. The ends lost 1 base at V and 5 bases at J; junction bases unmatched: 14. CDR1 and CDR2 (germline): LNHDA, SQIVND (reference sequence). Here the CDR3 DNA reads TGTGCCAGTAGTATAGGAGTGGTTAGCGGGAGTGTCTTTGAGACCCAGTACTTC. Protein product: CASSIGVVSGSVFETQYF. The whole variable domain, filled in from reference TRBV19 and TRBJ2-5, reads DGGITQSPKYLFRKEGQNVTLSCEQNLNHDAMYWYRQDPGQGLRLIYYSQIVNDFQKGDIAEGYSVSREKKESFPLTVTSAQKNPTAFYLCASSIGVVSGSVFETQYFGPGTRLLVL.